This TCR beta chain came from a study of post-analysis software for immune sequencing data. Study-level points and caveats: When patients were compared with controls, roughly five TRBV segments were more frequent, TRBV5-6, TRBV5-1 and TRBV20-1 among them.

TCR beta libraries were prepared from cDNA with unique molecular identifiers. Via MiXCR, TCRdb re-called the PCR reads, giving one row per CDR3 protein. The data show roughly 700,000 distinct CDR3 sequences, just under 30% seen once. From germline, CDR1 is DFQATT and CDR2 SNEGSKA (reference sequence). The CDR3 loop spans 12 amino acids. A word on this clonotype: Antigen unknown. Germline and junction disagree at one end, which may indicate a read error.

This chain links TRBV20-1 with TRBJ1-6, with D perhaps TRBD1 (6 bases). The sequence was obtained from a girl between 10 and 17 years old with multiple sclerosis. Source material: blood. The CDR3 spells CSARGADSPPHF. CDR3 sequence (DNA): TGCAGTGCCCGGGGGGCTGATTCACCCCCCCACTTT.